The clone carrying this T cell receptor beta chain showed up many times. Its target is unknown. Amplified regions were TCR beta CDR3 sequences from RNA transcripts. Primed by the HTBI set, a first-round RT-PCR was run on the TCR CDR3. MiXCR, applied by TCRdb to the multiplex PCR reads, yields one record per CDR3 protein. The sample lists fewer than 600,000 distinct CDR3 sequences; approximately 14% were seen once. These data belong to a study of T cells in Graves' hyperthyroidism and ophthalmopathy. Across the whole study: Pretreatment peripheral blood was obtained at initial diagnosis. Overall study results and limits: Most thyroid clonotypes expanded above 0.001 appeared in blood too.

Each patient was aged 18 to 65 and had newly diagnosed hyperthyroidism of under 2 months' duration. Any patient presenting with uncontrolled infection, other autoimmune disease, pregnancy or lactation was left out. The CDR3 has 14 residues. The germline CDR1 and CDR2 sequences are DFQATT and SNEGSKA (reference sequence). The V gene lost 6 bases and the J gene lost 5 bases, with 16 bases spanning the gap. This receptor was identified in a middle-aged woman with Graves' hyperthyroidism. The chain links TRBV20-1 to TRBJ2-2; D is perhaps TRBD2 (6 bases). The specimen sequenced was blood. DNA of the CDR3: TGCAGTGCCGTCGGGGGTGGGTCAACCGGGGAGCTGTTTTTT. Encoded protein: CSAVGGGSTGELFF.